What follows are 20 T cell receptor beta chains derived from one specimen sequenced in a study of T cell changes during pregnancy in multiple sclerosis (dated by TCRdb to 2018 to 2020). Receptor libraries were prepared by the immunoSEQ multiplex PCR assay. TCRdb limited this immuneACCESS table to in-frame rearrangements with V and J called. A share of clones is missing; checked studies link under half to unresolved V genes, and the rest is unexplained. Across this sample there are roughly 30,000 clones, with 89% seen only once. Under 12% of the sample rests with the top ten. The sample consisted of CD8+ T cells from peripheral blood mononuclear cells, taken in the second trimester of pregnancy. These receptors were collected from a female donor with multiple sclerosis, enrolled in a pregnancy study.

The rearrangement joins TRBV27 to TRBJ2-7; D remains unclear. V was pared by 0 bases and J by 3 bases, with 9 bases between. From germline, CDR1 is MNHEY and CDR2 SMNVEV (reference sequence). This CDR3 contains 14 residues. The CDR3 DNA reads TGTGCCAGCAGTTTATCGAACGGTTACTACGAGCAGTACTTC. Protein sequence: CASSLSNGYYEQYF.

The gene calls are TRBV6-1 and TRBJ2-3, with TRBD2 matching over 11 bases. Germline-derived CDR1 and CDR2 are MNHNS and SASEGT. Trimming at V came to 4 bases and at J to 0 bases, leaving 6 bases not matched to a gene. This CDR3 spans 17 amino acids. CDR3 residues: CASSALTSGVSTDTQYF. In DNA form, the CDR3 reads TGTGCCAGCAGTGCCCTGACTAGCGGGGTAAGCACAGATACGCAGTATTTT.

CDR3 amino acids: CASSYSPGRDYYGYTF. In DNA form, the CDR3 reads TGTGCCAGCAGTTACTCTCCAGGGAGGGATTACTATGGCTACACCTTC. The rearrangement joins TRBV6-6 to TRBJ1-2; D possibly corresponds to TRBD1 (5 bases). The CDR3 consists of 16 residues. With 0 bases removed from V and 3 bases from J, the gap between germline ends came to 14 bases. Germline-derived CDR1 and CDR2 are MNHNY and SVGAGI (reference sequence).

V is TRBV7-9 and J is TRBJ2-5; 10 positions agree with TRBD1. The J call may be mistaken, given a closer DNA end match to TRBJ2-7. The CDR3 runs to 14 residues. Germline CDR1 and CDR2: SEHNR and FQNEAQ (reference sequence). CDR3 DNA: TGTGCCAGCAGCTTAGCCGACAGGGGGCTCGAGCAGTACTTC. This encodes CASSLADRGLEQYF.

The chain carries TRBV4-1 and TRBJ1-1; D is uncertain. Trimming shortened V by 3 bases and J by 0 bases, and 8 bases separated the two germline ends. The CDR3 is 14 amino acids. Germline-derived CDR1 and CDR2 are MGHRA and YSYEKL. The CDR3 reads CASSQRLLNTEAFF. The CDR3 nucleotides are TGCGCCAGCAGCCAGCGACTACTGAACACTGAAGCTTTCTTT.

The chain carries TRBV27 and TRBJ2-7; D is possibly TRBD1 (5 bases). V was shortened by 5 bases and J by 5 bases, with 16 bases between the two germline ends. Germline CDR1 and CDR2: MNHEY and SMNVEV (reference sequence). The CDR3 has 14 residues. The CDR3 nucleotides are TGTGCCAGCAGTCTTACCTTCGACAGACACGAGCAGTACTTC. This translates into CASSLTFDRHEQYF.

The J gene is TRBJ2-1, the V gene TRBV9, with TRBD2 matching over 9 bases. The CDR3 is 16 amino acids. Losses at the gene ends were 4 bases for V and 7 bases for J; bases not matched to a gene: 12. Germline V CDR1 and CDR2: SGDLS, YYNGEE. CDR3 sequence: CASSTPLAGGPNEQFF. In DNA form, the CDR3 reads TGTGCCAGCAGCACCCCACTTGCGGGAGGGCCAAATGAGCAGTTCTTC. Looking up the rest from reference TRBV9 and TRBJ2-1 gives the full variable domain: DSGVTQTPKHLITATGQRVTLRCSPRSGDLSVYWYQQSLDQGLQFLIQYYNGEERAKGNILERFSAQQFPDLHSELNLSSLELGDSALYFCASSTPLAGGPNEQFFGPGTRLTVL.

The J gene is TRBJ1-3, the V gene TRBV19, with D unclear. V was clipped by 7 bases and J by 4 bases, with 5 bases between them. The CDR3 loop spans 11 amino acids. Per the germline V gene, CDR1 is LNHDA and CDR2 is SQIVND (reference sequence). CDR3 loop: CASTTGNTIYF. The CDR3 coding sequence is TGTGCCAGTACGACAGGAAACACCATATATTTT.

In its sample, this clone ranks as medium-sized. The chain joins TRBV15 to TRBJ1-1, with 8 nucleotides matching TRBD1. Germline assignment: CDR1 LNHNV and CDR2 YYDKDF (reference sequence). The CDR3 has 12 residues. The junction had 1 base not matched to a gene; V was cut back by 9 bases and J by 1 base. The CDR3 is CATGQGNTEAFF. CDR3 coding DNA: TGTGCCACTGGACAGGGGAACACTGAAGCTTTCTTT.

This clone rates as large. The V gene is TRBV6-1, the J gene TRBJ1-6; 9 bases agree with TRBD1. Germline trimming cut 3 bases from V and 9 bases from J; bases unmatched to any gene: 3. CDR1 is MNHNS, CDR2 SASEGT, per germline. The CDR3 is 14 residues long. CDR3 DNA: TGTGCCAGCAGTGAGGGGACAGGGAGTTCACCCCTCCACTTT. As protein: CASSEGTGSSPLHF.

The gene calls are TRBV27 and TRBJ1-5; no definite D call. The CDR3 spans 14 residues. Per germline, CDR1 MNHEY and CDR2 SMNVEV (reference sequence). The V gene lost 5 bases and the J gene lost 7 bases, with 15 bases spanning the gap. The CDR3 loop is CASSPAGFRQPQHF. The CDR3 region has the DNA TGTGCCAGCAGTCCCGCGGGATTCAGGCAGCCCCAGCATTTT.

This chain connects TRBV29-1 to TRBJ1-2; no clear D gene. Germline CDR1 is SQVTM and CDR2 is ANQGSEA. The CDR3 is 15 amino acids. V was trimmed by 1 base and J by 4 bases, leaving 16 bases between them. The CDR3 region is CSVEARGSLGYGYTF. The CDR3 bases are TGCAGCGTTGAAGCAAGAGGGTCCCTTGGCTATGGCTACACCTTC.

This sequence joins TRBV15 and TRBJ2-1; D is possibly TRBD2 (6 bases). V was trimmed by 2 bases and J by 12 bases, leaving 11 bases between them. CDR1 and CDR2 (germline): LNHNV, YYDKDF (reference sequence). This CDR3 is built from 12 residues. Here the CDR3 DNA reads TGTGCCACCAGCAGATACGGGACTCGGCAGTTCTTC. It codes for CATSRYGTRQFF.

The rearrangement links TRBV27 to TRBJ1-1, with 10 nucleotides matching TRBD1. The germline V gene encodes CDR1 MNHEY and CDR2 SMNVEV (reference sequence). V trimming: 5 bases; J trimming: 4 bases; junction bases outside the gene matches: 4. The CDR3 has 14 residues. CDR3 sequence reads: CASSRQGASTEAFF. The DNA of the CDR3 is TGTGCCAGCAGTCGACAGGGGGCGAGCACTGAAGCTTTCTTT.

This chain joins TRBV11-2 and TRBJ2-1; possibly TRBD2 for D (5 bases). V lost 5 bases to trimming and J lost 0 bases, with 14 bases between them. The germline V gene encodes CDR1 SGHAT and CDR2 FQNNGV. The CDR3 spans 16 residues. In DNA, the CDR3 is TGTGCCAGCAGCCCCACGAGCGGAAGCTCCTACAATGAGCAGTTCTTC. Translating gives CASSPTSGSSYNEQFF.

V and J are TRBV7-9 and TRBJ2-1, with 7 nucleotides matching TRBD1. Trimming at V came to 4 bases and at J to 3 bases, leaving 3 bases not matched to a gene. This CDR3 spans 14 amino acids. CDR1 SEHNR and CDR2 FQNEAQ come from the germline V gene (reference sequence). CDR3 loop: CASSSQGSYNEQFF. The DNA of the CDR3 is TGTGCCAGCAGCTCACAGGGGAGCTACAATGAGCAGTTCTTC.

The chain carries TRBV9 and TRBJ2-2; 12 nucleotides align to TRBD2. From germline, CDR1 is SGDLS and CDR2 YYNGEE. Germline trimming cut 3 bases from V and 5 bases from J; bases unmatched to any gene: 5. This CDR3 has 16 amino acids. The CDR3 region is CASSETSGGDTGELFF. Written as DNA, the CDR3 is TGTGCCAGCAGCGAGACTAGCGGGGGAGATACCGGGGAGCTGTTTTTT.

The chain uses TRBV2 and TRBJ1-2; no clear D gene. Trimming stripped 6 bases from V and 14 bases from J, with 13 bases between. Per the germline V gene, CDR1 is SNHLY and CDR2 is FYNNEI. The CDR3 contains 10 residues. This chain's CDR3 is CASREIRVTF. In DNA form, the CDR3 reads TGTGCCAGCAGAGAGATTCGGGTAACCTTC.

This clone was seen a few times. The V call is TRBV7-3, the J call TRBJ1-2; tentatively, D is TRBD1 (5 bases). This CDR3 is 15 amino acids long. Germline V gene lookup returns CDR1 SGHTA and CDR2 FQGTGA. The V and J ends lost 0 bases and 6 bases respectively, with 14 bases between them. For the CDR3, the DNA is TGTGCCAGCAGCTTAACGGGGGGGTCCGCAGATGGCTACACCTTC. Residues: CASSLTGGSADGYTF.

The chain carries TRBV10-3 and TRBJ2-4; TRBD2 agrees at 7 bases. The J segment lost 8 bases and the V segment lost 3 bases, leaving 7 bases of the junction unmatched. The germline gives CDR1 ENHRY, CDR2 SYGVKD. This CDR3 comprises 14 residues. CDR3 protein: CAISDGGGMDIQYF. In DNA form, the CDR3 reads TGTGCCATCAGTGATGGGGGGGGGATGGACATTCAGTACTTC.